Listed here is a single T cell receptor beta chain. The data were obtained in a study of blood T cell repertoires in COVID-19. TCRdb's table, derived via immunoSEQ multiplex PCR, lists solely in-frame clones and lacks some. The sample records roughly 150,000 clones, 75% to 90% being singletons. Germline CDR1 MNHNS, CDR2 SASEGT. The CDR3 runs to 18 residues. Losses at the gene ends were 1 base for V and 0 bases for J; bases not matched to a gene: 9. V usage is TRBV6-1 and J usage is TRBJ2-3; 8 bases match TRBD2. The sequenced sample was peripheral blood. The receptor was isolated from a woman in her fifties or sixties with active COVID-19. The CDR3 spells CASSEVRIAGSSTDTQYF. The DNA of the CDR3 is TGTGCCAGCAGTGAAGTAAGGATAGCGGGATCCAGCACAGATACGCAGTATTTT.